This is a list of T cell receptor beta chains from one sample in a study of T and B cells in COVID-19 patients. TCRdb reprocessed the multiplex PCR reads with MiXCR, giving one entry per CDR3 protein. The sample consists of about 7,000 distinct CDR3 sequences, 31% of them appearing once. The sequenced sample was blood. The origin of the receptors is a human donor with active COVID-19. CDR3s include the opening cysteine and the closing phenylalanine or tryptophan. A D gene is named only where the DNA matches it firmly. Rows give clone size only sometimes, using once, few, many, or a class for an expanded clone.

D: NA; length: 13; J: TRBJ1-4; size: NA; V: TRBV6-5; CDR3: CASSFTGNEKLFF; DNA: TGTGCCAGCAGTTTCACGGGTAATGAAAAACTGTTTTTT
D: TRBD1; length: 16; J: TRBJ1-5; size: NA; V: TRBV10-3; CDR3: CAISRRGPQGNQPQHF; DNA: TGTGCCATCAGTCGCAGGGGGCCTCAGGGCAATCAGCCCCAGCATTTT
D: NA; length: 15; J: TRBJ1-5; size: few; V: TRBV6-1; CDR3: CASSEWVGPNQPQHF; DNA: TGTGCCAGCAGTGAGTGGGTGGGGCCTAATCAGCCCCAGCATTTT
D: NA; length: 13; J: TRBJ2-3; size: medium-sized; V: TRBV27; CDR3: CASSLDVLDTQYF; DNA: TGTGCCAGCAGTTTAGACGTCCTAGATACGCAGTATTTT
D: TRBD2; length: 17; J: TRBJ2-3; size: NA; V: TRBV7-2; CDR3: CASSPPGLAGVTDTQYF; DNA: TGTGCCAGCAGCCCCCCCGGACTAGCGGGGGTCACAGATACGCAGTATTTT
D: TRBD1; length: 15; J: TRBJ1-3; size: NA; V: TRBV12-3/TRBV12-4; CDR3: CASSFQGASGNTIYF; DNA: TGTGCCAGCAGTTTTCAGGGGGCTTCTGGAAACACCATATATTTT
D: TRBD1; length: 15; J: TRBJ1-1; size: NA; V: TRBV7-6; CDR3: CASSSTGAVGTEAFF; DNA: TGTGCCAGCAGCTCTACAGGGGCGGTAGGCACTGAAGCTTTCTTT
D: NA; length: 13; J: TRBJ2-7; size: NA; V: TRBV6-2/TRBV6-3; CDR3: CASEDSGAYEQYF; DNA: TGTGCCAGCGAAGACAGTGGAGCCTACGAGCAGTACTTC
D: NA; length: 14; J: TRBJ1-3; size: NA; V: TRBV12-3/TRBV12-4; CDR3: CASSRGATGNTIYF; DNA: TGTGCCAGCAGTCGGGGTGCGACAGGAAACACCATATATTTT
D: NA; length: 16; J: TRBJ2-1; size: medium-sized; V: TRBV6-5; CDR3: CASSYGRDFTYNEQFF; DNA: TGTGCCAGCAGTTACGGCCGGGACTTCACCTACAATGAGCAGTTCTTC
D: TRBD2; length: 14; J: TRBJ2-2; size: medium-sized; V: TRBV19; CDR3: CASSSQRGAGELFF; DNA: TGTGCCAGTAGTAGCCAGCGGGGGGCCGGGGAGCTGTTTTTT
D: NA; length: 15; J: TRBJ2-3; size: medium-sized; V: TRBV5-5; CDR3: CASSVLSGSTDTQYF; DNA: TGTGCCAGCAGCGTCCTATCGGGTAGCACAGATACGCAGTATTTT
D: TRBD1; length: 15; J: TRBJ1-2; size: NA; V: TRBV6-1; CDR3: CASSEQDRGPYGYTF; DNA: TGTGCCAGCAGTGAACAGGACAGGGGACCCTATGGCTACACCTTC
D: TRBD1; length: 16; J: TRBJ2-1; size: NA; V: TRBV5-1; CDR3: CASSPIGTGYENEQFF; DNA: TGCGCCAGCAGCCCCATTGGGACAGGTTATGAAAATGAGCAGTTCTTC
D: TRBD1; length: 17; J: TRBJ2-2; size: medium-sized; V: TRBV15; CDR3: CATSRPRTGANTGELFF; DNA: TGTGCCACCAGCAGACCTCGGACAGGGGCGAACACCGGGGAGCTGTTTTTT
D: NA; length: 12; J: TRBJ1-5; size: NA; V: TRBV4-3; CDR3: CASSQVDQPQHF; DNA: TGCGCCAGCAGCCAGGTCGATCAGCCCCAGCATTTT
D: NA; length: 16; J: TRBJ1-1; size: few; V: TRBV19; CDR3: CASSMGQNAVVTEAFF; DNA: TGTGCCAGTAGTATGGGTCAGAACGCTGTCGTTACTGAAGCTTTCTTT
D: NA; length: 16; J: TRBJ1-1; size: few; V: TRBV15; CDR3: CATSRVPTEMNTEAFF; DNA: TGTGCCACCAGCAGAGTGCCTACAGAAATGAACACTGAAGCTTTCTTT
D: TRBD2; length: 15; J: TRBJ2-4; size: NA; V: TRBV27; CDR3: CASSEGLAGKNIQYF; DNA: TGTGCCAGCAGTGAGGGACTAGCGGGAAAAAACATTCAGTACTTC
D: TRBD2; length: 16; J: TRBJ2-3; size: NA; V: TRBV7-6; CDR3: CASSLSGEGGTDTQYF; DNA: TGTGCCAGCAGCTTAAGCGGGGAAGGAGGCACAGATACGCAGTATTTT
D: NA; length: 15; J: TRBJ1-2; size: few; V: TRBV7-9; CDR3: CASSLGPAIHYGYTF; DNA: TGTGCCAGCAGCTTAGGGCCAGCCATCCACTATGGCTACACCTTC
D: TRBD2; length: 16; J: TRBJ2-2; size: few; V: TRBV7-9; CDR3: CASTSPGSGATGELFF; DNA: TGTGCCAGCACCTCCCCCGGCAGCGGGGCCACCGGGGAGCTGTTTTTT
D: NA; length: 15; J: TRBJ2-2; size: NA; V: TRBV2; CDR3: CASSGRGRNAGELFF; DNA: TGTGCCAGCAGCGGCAGGGGCCGGAACGCCGGGGAGCTGTTTTTT
D: NA; length: 15; J: TRBJ2-1; size: NA; V: TRBV5-1; CDR3: CASKGASGAYNEQFF; DNA: TGCGCCAGCAAGGGGGCCAGCGGGGCCTACAATGAGCAGTTCTTC
D: TRBD2; length: 13; J: TRBJ2-3; size: NA; V: TRBV6-2/TRBV6-3; CDR3: CARTSDGRGAQYF; DNA: TGTGCCAGAACCTCTGACGGGAGGGGGGCGCAGTATTTT
D: TRBD1; length: 17; J: TRBJ2-2; size: once; V: TRBV5-1; CDR3: CASSQSGQGTNTGELFF; DNA: TGCGCCAGCAGCCAATCGGGACAGGGAACGAACACCGGGGAGCTGTTTTTT
D: NA; length: 19; J: TRBJ2-1; size: NA; V: TRBV5-1; CDR3: CASSLIALRALSSYNEQFF; DNA: TGCGCCAGCAGCTTGATTGCCCTCAGGGCCCTAAGCTCCTACAATGAGCAGTTCTTC
D: NA; length: 14; J: TRBJ1-4; size: NA; V: TRBV25-1; CDR3: CASSSQGTNEKLFF; DNA: TGTGCCAGCAGTTCTCAGGGAACTAATGAAAAACTGTTTTTT
D: NA; length: 15; J: TRBJ2-3; size: medium-sized; V: TRBV27; CDR3: CASSLFSTAADTQYF; DNA: TGTGCCAGCAGTTTATTCAGTACCGCGGCAGATACGCAGTATTTT
D: NA; length: 15; J: TRBJ2-1; size: NA; V: TRBV7-2; CDR3: CASSLFWSPPNVQFF; DNA: TGTGCCAGCAGCTTATTTTGGTCCCCCCCCAATGTGCAGTTCTTC
D: NA; length: 13; J: TRBJ2-7; size: NA; V: TRBV7-6; CDR3: CASSLEGAYEQYF; DNA: TGTGCCAGCAGCTTAGAGGGCGCCTACGAGCAGTACTTC
D: TRBD1; length: 15; J: TRBJ1-5; size: NA; V: TRBV12-3/TRBV12-4; CDR3: CASSLWTGGDQPQHF; DNA: TGTGCCAGCAGTCTGTGGACAGGGGGCGATCAGCCCCAGCATTTT
D: TRBD1; length: 17; J: TRBJ1-3; size: NA; V: TRBV10-3; CDR3: CAIRTGDPAETGNTIYF; DNA: TGTGCCATCAGGACAGGGGACCCGGCGGAAACTGGAAACACCATATATTTT
D: NA; length: 16; J: TRBJ2-5; size: medium-sized; V: TRBV19; CDR3: CASSNPRGLGQETQYF; DNA: TGTGCCAGTAGTAACCCCAGGGGCTTAGGGCAAGAGACCCAGTACTTC
D: NA; length: 13; J: TRBJ1-6; size: medium-sized; V: TRBV27; CDR3: CASSLYGDSPLHF; DNA: TGTGCCAGCAGTTTATACGGGGATTCACCCCTCCACTTT
D: NA; length: 14; J: TRBJ2-2; size: medium-sized; V: TRBV15; CDR3: CATSRQGNTGELFF; DNA: TGTGCCACCAGCAGACAGGGGAACACCGGGGAGCTGTTTTTT
D: TRBD2; length: 16; J: TRBJ2-5; size: NA; V: TRBV27; CDR3: CASSLRGGGPLETQYF; DNA: TGTGCCAGCAGTCTACGAGGCGGGGGGCCCCTAGAGACCCAGTACTTC
D: TRBD1; length: 14; J: TRBJ2-1; size: NA; V: TRBV29-1; CDR3: CSARTGQGGNEQFF; DNA: TGCAGCGCCCGAACGGGACAGGGGGGCAATGAGCAGTTCTTC
D: NA; length: 14; J: TRBJ2-5; size: NA; V: TRBV5-6; CDR3: CASEGSGNQETQYF; DNA: TGCGCCAGCGAAGGTTCCGGAAACCAAGAGACCCAGTACTTC
D: NA; length: 13; J: TRBJ2-1; size: NA; V: TRBV7-9; CDR3: CASSPKGYNEQFF; DNA: TGTGCCAGCAGCCCCAAGGGCTACAATGAGCAGTTCTTC
D: TRBD1; length: 19; J: TRBJ2-3; size: medium-sized; V: TRBV11-1; CDR3: CASSFHAGTGDHRRDTQYF; DNA: TGTGCCAGCAGCTTTCATGCCGGGACAGGGGACCATCGCAGAGATACGCAGTATTTT
D: NA; length: 12; J: TRBJ2-3; size: medium-sized; V: TRBV19; CDR3: CASSMGPDTQYF; DNA: TGTGCCAGTAGTATGGGACCAGATACGCAGTATTTT
D: NA; length: 11; J: TRBJ2-3; size: NA; V: TRBV12-3/TRBV12-4; CDR3: CASSLTDTQYF; DNA: TGTGCCAGCAGTTTAACAGATACGCAGTATTTT
D: NA; length: 15; J: TRBJ2-5; size: medium-sized; V: TRBV6-5; CDR3: CASSYQGPPPETQYF; DNA: TGTGCCAGCAGTTACCAGGGACCACCTCCAGAGACCCAGTACTTC
D: TRBD2; length: 14; J: TRBJ2-7; size: medium-sized; V: TRBV27; CDR3: CASRPSGNTYEQYF; DNA: TGTGCCAGCAGGCCTAGCGGAAATACCTACGAGCAGTACTTC
D: NA; length: 14; J: TRBJ1-1; size: NA; V: TRBV12-3/TRBV12-4; CDR3: CASSFGRGNTEAFF; DNA: TGTGCCAGCAGTTTTGGTCGGGGAAACACTGAAGCTTTCTTT
D: NA; length: 16; J: TRBJ2-3; size: medium-sized; V: TRBV29-1; CDR3: CSVIRIATKSTDTQYF; DNA: TGCAGCGTTATAAGGATTGCAACCAAGTCCACAGATACGCAGTATTTT
D: TRBD1; length: 15; J: TRBJ1-2; size: NA; V: TRBV12-3/TRBV12-4; CDR3: CASSLDRAFNYGYTF; DNA: TGTGCCAGCAGTTTGGACAGGGCCTTTAACTATGGCTACACCTTC
D: NA; length: 15; J: TRBJ2-1; size: NA; V: TRBV5-1; CDR3: CASSYGPFLYNEQFF; DNA: TGTGCCAGCAGCTACGGACCGTTCCTCTACAATGAGCAGTTCTTC
D: NA; length: 13; J: TRBJ2-1; size: medium-sized; V: TRBV6-5; CDR3: CASTGTSLNEQFF; DNA: TGTGCCAGCACCGGGACCTCCCTGAATGAGCAGTTCTTC
D: NA; length: 16; J: TRBJ2-7; size: NA; V: TRBV21-1; CDR3: CASSPHTGGRVYEQYF; DNA: TGTGCCAGCAGCCCCCACACGGGGGGGCGCGTCTACGAGCAGTACTTC
D: NA; length: 17; J: TRBJ1-1; size: NA; V: TRBV11-2; CDR3: CASSLVGGRSLNTEAFF; DNA: TGTGCCAGCAGCTTAGTAGGAGGACGGAGCTTGAACACTGAAGCTTTCTTT
D: NA; length: 14; J: TRBJ2-3; size: few; V: TRBV6-2/TRBV6-3; CDR3: CASRGGGASDTQYF; DNA: TGTGCCAGCAGGGGCGGCGGGGCCTCAGATACGCAGTATTTT